A single T cell receptor beta chain is shown here with its context. Its antigen is currently unknown. The germline V gene has CDR1 SGHTA and CDR2 FQGTGA. The CDR3 has 16 amino acids. The V end was cut by 4 bases, the J end by 7 bases, with 20 bases between. The source of the sample is a study of cytomegalovirus exposure and HLA in healthy donors. The PCR ran on 60 Vbeta and 13 Jbeta primers. Generated by immunoSEQ multiplex PCR, the TCRdb table keeps only in-frame clones and is missing some. Its table lists 200,000 or so clones. Notes on the study in general: A later analysis reportedly identified an Asian-associated ancestry cluster as carrying fewer N-insertions than the roughly 700-donor mean. With further analysis later on, most CMV-associated TCR beta chains appeared HLA-restricted.

The chain carries TRBV7-3 and TRBJ2-1; D may be TRBD2 (8 bases). Input material: PBMCs. The clonotype comes from a boy between 5 and 17 years old in good health and CMV-seronegative. In DNA, the CDR3 is TGTGCCAGCAGCTCCGCCCGGGGGGGGACAGAAAATGAGCAGTTCTTC. This codes for CASSSARGGTENEQFF.